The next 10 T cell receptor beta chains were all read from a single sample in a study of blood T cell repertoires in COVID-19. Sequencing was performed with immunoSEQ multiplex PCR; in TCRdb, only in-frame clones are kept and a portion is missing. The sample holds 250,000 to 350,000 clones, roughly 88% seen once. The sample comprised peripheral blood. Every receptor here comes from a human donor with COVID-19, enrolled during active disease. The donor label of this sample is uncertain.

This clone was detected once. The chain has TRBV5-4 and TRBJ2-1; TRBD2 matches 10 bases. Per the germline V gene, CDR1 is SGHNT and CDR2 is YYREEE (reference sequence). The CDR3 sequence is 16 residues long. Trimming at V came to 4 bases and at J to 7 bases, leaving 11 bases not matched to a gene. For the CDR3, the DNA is TGTGCCAGCAGCGAGAGGACTAGCGGAGGAAGTAATGAGCAGTTCTTC. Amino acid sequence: CASSERTSGGSNEQFF. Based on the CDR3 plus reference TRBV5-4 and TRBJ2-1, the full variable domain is ETGVTQSPTHLIKTRGQQVTLRCSSQSGHNTVSWYQQALGQGPQFIFQYYREEENGRGNFPPRFSGLQFPNYSSELNVNALELDDSALYLCASSERTSGGSNEQFFGPGTRLTVL.

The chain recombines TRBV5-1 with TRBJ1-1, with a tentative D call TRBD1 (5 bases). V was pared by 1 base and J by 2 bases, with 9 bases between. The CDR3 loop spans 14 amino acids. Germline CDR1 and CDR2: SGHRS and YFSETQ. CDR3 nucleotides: TGCGCCAGCAGCTTGACAGGTACTAACACTGAAGCTTTCTTT. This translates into CASSLTGTNTEAFF.

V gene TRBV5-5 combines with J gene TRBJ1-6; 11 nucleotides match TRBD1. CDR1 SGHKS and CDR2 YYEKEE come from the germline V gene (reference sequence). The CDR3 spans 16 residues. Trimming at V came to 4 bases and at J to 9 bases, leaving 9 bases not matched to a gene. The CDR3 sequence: CASSPSSGTGGSPLHF. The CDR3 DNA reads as TGTGCCAGCAGCCCATCTTCCGGGACAGGGGGTTCACCCCTCCACTTT.

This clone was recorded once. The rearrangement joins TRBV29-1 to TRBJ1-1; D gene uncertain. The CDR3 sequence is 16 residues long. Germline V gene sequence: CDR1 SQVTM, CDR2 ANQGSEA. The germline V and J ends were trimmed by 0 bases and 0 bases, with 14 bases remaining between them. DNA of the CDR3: TGCAGCGTTGAAGATAGGGCGGGAGTCATGAACACTGAAGCTTTCTTT. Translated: CSVEDRAGVMNTEAFF.

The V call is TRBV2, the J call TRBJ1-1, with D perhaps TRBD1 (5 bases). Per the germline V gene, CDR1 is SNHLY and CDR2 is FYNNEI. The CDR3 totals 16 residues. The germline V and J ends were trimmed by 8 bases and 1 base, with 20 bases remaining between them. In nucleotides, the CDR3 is TGTGCCAGCCGTCCGGGGAGGGGCTCGGGGAACACTGAAGCTTTCTTT. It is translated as CASRPGRGSGNTEAFF. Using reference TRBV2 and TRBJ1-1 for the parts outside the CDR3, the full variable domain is EPEVTQTPSHQVTQMGQEVILRCVPISNHLYFYWYRQILGQKVEFLVSFYNNEISEKSEIFDDQFSVERPDGSNFTLKIRSTKLEDSAMYFCASRPGRGSGNTEAFFGQGTRLTVV.

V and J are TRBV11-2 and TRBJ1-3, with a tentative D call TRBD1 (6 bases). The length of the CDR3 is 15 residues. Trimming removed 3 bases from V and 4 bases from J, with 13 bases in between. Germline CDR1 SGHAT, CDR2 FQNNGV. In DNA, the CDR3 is TGTGCCAGCAGCTTCAAGGGGGTGGCGGGAAACACCATATATTTT. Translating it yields CASSFKGVAGNTIYF.

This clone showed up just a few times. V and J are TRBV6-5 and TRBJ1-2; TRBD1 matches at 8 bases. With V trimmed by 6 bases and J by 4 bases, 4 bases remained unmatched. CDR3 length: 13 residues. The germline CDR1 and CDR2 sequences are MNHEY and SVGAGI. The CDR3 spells CASRRQGSYGYTF. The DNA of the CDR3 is TGTGCCAGCAGAAGACAGGGGTCCTATGGCTACACCTTC.

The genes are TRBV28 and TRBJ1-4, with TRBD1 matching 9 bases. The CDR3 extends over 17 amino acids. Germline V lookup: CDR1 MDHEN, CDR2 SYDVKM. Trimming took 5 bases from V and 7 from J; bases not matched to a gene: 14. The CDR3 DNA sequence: TGTGCCAGCAGTCGGTGGTTACAGGGGGCGAGGAGTGAAAAACTGTTTTTT. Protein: CASSRWLQGARSEKLFF.

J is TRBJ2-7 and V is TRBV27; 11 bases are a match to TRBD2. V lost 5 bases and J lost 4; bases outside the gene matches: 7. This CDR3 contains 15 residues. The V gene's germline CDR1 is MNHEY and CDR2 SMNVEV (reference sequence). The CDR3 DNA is TGTGCCAGCAGTCCGGGGACTAGCGGAGGTTACGAGCAGTACTTC. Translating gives CASSPGTSGGYEQYF.

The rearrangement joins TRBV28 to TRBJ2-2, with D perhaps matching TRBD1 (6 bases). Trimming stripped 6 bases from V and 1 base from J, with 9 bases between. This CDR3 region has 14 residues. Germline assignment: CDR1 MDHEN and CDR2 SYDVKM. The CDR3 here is CASRTGQNTGELFF. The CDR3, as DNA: TGTGCCAGCAGAACGGGACAGAACACCGGGGAGCTGTTTTTT.